Listed below are T cell receptor beta chains from one sample, sequenced in a study of blood T cell repertoires in COVID-19. Profiling relied on immunoSEQ multiplex PCR, and the TCRdb table lists in-frame clones only, not all of them. This table holds about 210,000 clones, 82% found once. Sequenced material: peripheral blood. Receptor source: a middle-aged woman with acute or convalescent COVID-19. Each CDR3 is given with its conserved first and last residue. D genes are given only for firm matches. Only some rows state a clone size, as once, few, many or a class for expanded clones.

D: .; size: .; V: TRBV11-3; J: TRBJ2-2; CDR3: CASSLDRGELFF; DNA: TGTGCCAGCAGCTTAGATCGGGGGGAGCTGTTTTTT
D: TRBD2; size: .; V: TRBV11-3; J: TRBJ2-5; CDR3: CASSLMTSGRRETQYF; DNA: TGTGCCAGCAGCCTAATGACTAGCGGGAGAAGAGAGACCCAGTACTTC
D: .; size: .; V: TRBV19; J: TRBJ1-2; CDR3: CASRGGTGQTNYGYTF; DNA: TGTGCCAGTCGAGGCGGAACAGGGCAGACTAACTATGGCTACACCTTC
D: .; size: .; V: TRBV3-1/TRBV3-2; J: TRBJ2-3; CDR3: CASSRLPGTDTQYF; DNA: TGTGCCAGCAGCCGACTTCCGGGCACAGATACGCAGTATTTT
D: .; size: .; V: TRBV6-5; J: TRBJ1-1; CDR3: CASSRQRISVTEAFF; DNA: TGTGCCAGCAGTCGACAGCGAATAAGCGTGACTGAAGCTTTCTTT
D: TRBD2; size: .; V: TRBV4-2; J: TRBJ2-1; CDR3: CASSQEKRTSRVRDEQFF; DNA: TGTGCCAGCAGCCAAGAGAAGAGGACTAGCAGGGTCAGGGATGAGCAGTTCTTC
D: .; size: few; V: TRBV2; J: TRBJ1-3; CDR3: CASRVLPSSGNTIYF; DNA: TGTGCCAGCAGGGTTCTTCCGAGCTCTGGAAACACCATATATTTT
D: .; size: few; V: TRBV6-1; J: TRBJ2-5; CDR3: CASSELAGQETQYF; DNA: TGTGCCAGCAGTGAATTGGCAGGCCAAGAGACCCAGTACTTC
D: TRBD1; size: .; V: TRBV30; J: TRBJ1-2; CDR3: CAWRGQGDYGYTF; DNA: TGTGCCTGGAGAGGACAGGGAGACTATGGCTACACCTTC
D: TRBD2; size: .; V: TRBV2; J: TRBJ2-3; CDR3: CASSRGGPTTDTQYF; DNA: TGTGCCAGCAGTCGCGGGGGGCCCACCACAGATACGCAGTATTTT
D: TRBD2; size: few; V: TRBV18; J: TRBJ2-1; CDR3: CASSPAAGGRNEQFF; DNA: TGTGCCAGCTCACCGGCCGCGGGGGGGCGGAATGAGCAGTTCTTC
D: .; size: .; V: TRBV4-3; J: TRBJ1-2; CDR3: CASSQEQGNYGYTF; DNA: TGCGCCAGCAGCCAGGAGCAGGGAAACTATGGCTACACCTTC
D: .; size: .; V: TRBV7-3; J: TRBJ1-6; CDR3: CASSLKGVGSPLHF; DNA: TGTGCCAGCAGCTTAAAGGGGGTAGGTTCACCCCTCCACTTT
D: TRBD2; size: .; V: TRBV7-6; J: TRBJ2-2; CDR3: CASSLESGGPNTGELFF; DNA: TGTGCCAGCAGCTTAGAGAGCGGGGGCCCGAACACCGGGGAGCTGTTTTTT
D: TRBD1; size: .; V: TRBV27; J: TRBJ1-2; CDR3: CASSPGQGVFYGYTF; DNA: TGTGCCAGCAGTCCCGGACAGGGCGTTTTCTATGGCTACACCTTC
D: .; size: .; V: TRBV5-1; J: TRBJ2-1; CDR3: CASSLEADSSYNEQFF; DNA: TGCGCCAGCAGCTTGGAAGCGGATAGCTCCTACAATGAGCAGTTCTTC
D: TRBD2; size: .; V: TRBV6-2/TRBV6-3; J: TRBJ2-1; CDR3: CASSSVGLVLEQFF; DNA: TGTGCCAGCAGTTCCGTCGGACTAGTTCTTGAGCAGTTCTTC
D: .; size: .; V: TRBV5-1; J: TRBJ2-7; CDR3: CASRQIISYEQYF; DNA: TGCGCCAGCAGGCAGATCATTTCCTACGAGCAGTACTTC
D: .; size: .; V: TRBV7-2; J: TRBJ2-1; CDR3: CASSSLLYNEQFF; DNA: TGTGCCAGCAGCTCCCTCTTATACAATGAGCAGTTCTTC
D: .; size: once; V: TRBV2; J: TRBJ1-1; CDR3: CASSSPSGGTEAFF; DNA: TGTGCCAGCAGTAGTCCCTCCGGAGGCACTGAAGCTTTCTTT
D: .; size: .; V: TRBV6-5; J: TRBJ1-2; CDR3: CASSSSSGYTF; DNA: TGTGCCAGCAGTAGTAGTTCCGGCTACACCTTC
D: .; size: .; V: TRBV4-3; J: TRBJ2-7; CDR3: CASSQDLGERNYEQYF; DNA: TGCGCCAGCAGCCAAGATCTGGGAGAGAGGAACTACGAGCAGTACTTC
D: .; size: .; V: TRBV6-4; J: TRBJ2-7; CDR3: CARTRRQDYEQYF; DNA: TGTGCCAGGACCCGCAGACAGGACTACGAGCAGTACTTC
D: TRBD2; size: medium-sized; V: TRBV10-1; J: TRBJ2-1; CDR3: CALPGTSGYNEQFF; DNA: TGCGCCCTCCCCGGGACTAGCGGGTACAATGAGCAGTTCTTC
D: TRBD1; size: once; V: TRBV14; J: TRBJ2-6; CDR3: CASRQGQPASGANVLTF; DNA: TGTGCCAGCAGGCAGGGACAGCCAGCCTCTGGGGCCAACGTCCTGACTTTC
D: .; size: .; V: TRBV11-2; J: TRBJ2-7; CDR3: CASSPWPLPGEQYF; DNA: TGTGCCAGCAGCCCATGGCCCCTTCCTGGCGAGCAGTACTTC
D: TRBD2; size: once; V: TRBV4-3; J: TRBJ2-3; CDR3: CASSQDVMDGTSGNTDTQYF; DNA: TGCGCCAGCAGCCAAGATGTAATGGATGGGACTAGCGGAAACACAGATACGCAGTATTTT
D: TRBD1; size: .; V: TRBV5-6; J: TRBJ1-1; CDR3: CASSEKQGGSNTEAFF; DNA: TGTGCCAGCAGCGAGAAACAGGGGGGATCGAACACTGAAGCTTTCTTT
D: .; size: .; V: TRBV7-9; J: TRBJ1-2; CDR3: CASSLDRQSANYGYTF; DNA: TGTGCCAGCAGCTTAGACCGACAGAGTGCAAACTATGGCTACACCTTC
D: TRBD2; size: once; V: TRBV7-3; J: TRBJ2-1; CDR3: CASSISGGPLNEQFF; DNA: TGTGCCAGCAGCATTAGCGGGGGGCCGCTTAATGAGCAGTTCTTC
D: TRBD2; size: .; V: TRBV7-9; J: TRBJ2-5; CDR3: CASSVTSEKETQYF; DNA: TGTGCCAGCAGCGTGACTAGCGAAAAAGAGACCCAGTACTTC
D: .; size: .; V: TRBV7-7; J: TRBJ2-3; CDR3: CASSLSGGDTDTQYF; DNA: TGTGCCAGCAGCTTATCTGGAGGGGACACAGATACGCAGTATTTT
D: .; size: .; V: TRBV18; J: TRBJ2-1; CDR3: CASSPLPNSENEQFF; DNA: TGTGCCAGCTCACCCCTACCTAATAGCGAGAATGAGCAGTTCTTC
D: .; size: .; V: TRBV7-6; J: TRBJ2-5; CDR3: CASSLALMSGSQETQYF; DNA: TGTGCCAGCAGCTTAGCCCTTATGTCGGGGTCCCAAGAGACCCAGTACTTC
D: TRBD1; size: .; V: TRBV7-8; J: TRBJ1-2; CDR3: CASSFDRVGYYGYTF; DNA: TGTGCCAGCAGCTTCGACAGGGTAGGCTACTATGGCTACACCTTC
D: .; size: .; V: TRBV10-3; J: TRBJ2-7; CDR3: CAISESNEQYF; DNA: TGTGCCATCAGTGAGTCCAACGAGCAGTACTTC
D: TRBD2; size: once; V: TRBV30; J: TRBJ2-1; CDR3: CAWTTPGGNEQFF; DNA: TGTGCCTGGACAACCCCGGGAGGCAATGAGCAGTTCTTC
D: .; size: .; V: TRBV4-1; J: TRBJ2-7; CDR3: CASSQDYTTRLLYEQYF; DNA: TGCGCCAGCAGCCAAGATTACACGACTAGGCTCCTCTACGAGCAGTACTTC
D: TRBD2; size: .; V: TRBV11-2; J: TRBJ2-3; CDR3: CASSRTTSPGTDTQYF; DNA: TGTGCCAGCAGCCGAACGACTAGCCCGGGCACAGATACGCAGTATTTT
D: .; size: few; V: TRBV6-2/TRBV6-3; J: TRBJ2-2; CDR3: CASSLLSPGELFF; DNA: TGTGCCAGCAGTTTATTGAGCCCCGGGGAGCTGTTTTTT
D: .; size: .; V: TRBV7-9; J: TRBJ1-2; CDR3: CASSPGAEPGYTF; DNA: TGTGCCAGCAGCCCGGGAGCCGAGCCCGGCTACACCTTC
D: .; size: .; V: TRBV9; J: TRBJ1-2; CDR3: CASSVGPSGDYGYTF; DNA: TGTGCCAGCAGCGTAGGTCCCAGCGGGGATTATGGCTACACCTTC
D: .; size: .; V: TRBV6-5; J: TRBJ1-2; CDR3: CASFQRAGGYGYTF; DNA: TGTGCCAGCTTCCAGCGGGCTGGGGGCTATGGCTACACCTTC